This T cell receptor (beta chain) emerged from a study of blood T cell repertoires in COVID-19 (dated by TCRdb to 2019 to 2021). About the investigation overall: The collaborator samples originated in the United States, Italy and Spain and spanned the acute and convalescent phases of COVID-19. The samples were drawn from the first 160 participants of the ongoing ImmuneRACE study and from 950 to 1,500 subjects provided by 6 global collaborators. The material from the prospective study consisted of cDNA or gDNA derived from T cells, B-cell-depleted T cells, or PBMCs. A de-identified subject ID, COVID-19 status, age in years and sex were almost always included in the sample metadata. Where available, HLA class I and class II types were obtained from metadata supplied by the sample provider rather than from assay-based typing. Subjects who had been exposed to COVID-19, were actively infected with it, or had recovered from it provided the deeply sampled blood TCRbeta repertoires that made up the dataset. The repertoires were released in a freely available public database intended as a resource for research on the immune response to SARS-CoV-2.

Broader findings and caveats from the paper: The amount of clinical and demographic metadata varied by source and participant and was provided uncurated.

CDR1 is given as SGHTA and CDR2 as FQGTGA, both from the germline V gene. The junction carries 9 bases between V and J, which are trimmed by 0 bases and 4 bases respectively. Including the terminal cysteine and phenylalanine, the CDR3 comprises 14 residues. CDR3 DNA only is kept here, 42 bases in frame from base 1. This clone was picked up a small number of times. Its antigen has not been determined. Qualities for individual bases were not recorded, and no much larger clone is one base off. Each collaborating institution followed its own protocols to collect whole blood in K2EDTA tubes. For TCRbeta analysis, collaborators shipped samples in one of three forms: frozen whole blood, isolated PBMCs, or DNA extracted from either of those sample types. TCRbeta CDR3 regions were amplified from genomic DNA using the immunoSEQ Assay, a bias-controlled multiplex PCR. The paper's processing steps were these. Nucleated cell counts per sample were estimated from amplification of reference gene primers within the assay. To quantify the absolute abundance of each unique TCRbeta CDR3 rearrangement, sequence reads were collapsed and filtered. For each sample, productive Simpson clonality was calculated as the square root of Simpson's diversity index across productive rearrangements. The table was pulled from immuneACCESS by TCRdb, which kept in-frame rearrangements only. Such tables lose some clones; where checked, under half of the loss comes from unresolved V genes, and the rest has no known cause. D and trimming come from the DNA, and the V and J calls and clone size come from that table. The sample contains around 100,000 clones, approximately 87% of them found a single time. The ten largest clones capture 15% of the sample.

The sequencing input was peripheral blood. The receptor chain draws on TRBV7-3 and TRBJ1-1, with the D gene not confidently named. The TCR comes from a human donor in a cohort sampled during active COVID-19. The sequenced DNA is TGTGCCAGCAGCTTAACAGCGTTCGGCACTGAAGCTTTCTTT. This sequence encodes CASSLTAFGTEAFF.